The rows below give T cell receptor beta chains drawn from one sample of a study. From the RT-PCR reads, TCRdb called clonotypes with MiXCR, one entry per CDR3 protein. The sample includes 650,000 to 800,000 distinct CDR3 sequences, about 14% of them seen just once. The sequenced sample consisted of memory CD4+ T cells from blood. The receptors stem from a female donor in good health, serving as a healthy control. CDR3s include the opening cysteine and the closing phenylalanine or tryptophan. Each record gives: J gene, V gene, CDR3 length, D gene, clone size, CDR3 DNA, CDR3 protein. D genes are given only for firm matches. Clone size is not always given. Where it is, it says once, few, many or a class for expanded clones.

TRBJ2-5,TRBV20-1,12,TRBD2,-,TGCAGTGCCAAGCGGGGCCAAGAGACCCAGTACTTC,CSAKRGQETQYF
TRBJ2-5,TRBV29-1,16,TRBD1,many,TGCAGCACCCGGGACAGGGGGCCAACGTACCAAGAGACCCAGTACTTC,CSTRDRGPTYQETQYF
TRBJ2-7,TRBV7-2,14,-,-,TGTGCCAGCAGCTGGAAGGGCAGTTCCTACGAGCAGTACTTC,CASSWKGSSYEQYF
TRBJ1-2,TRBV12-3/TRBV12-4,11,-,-,TGTGCCAGCAGTTCAGGGAATGGCTACACCTTC,CASSSGNGYTF
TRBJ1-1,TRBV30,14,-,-,TGTGCCTGGAGTGTATCTGGAGGTTGGATTGAAGCTTTCTTT,CAWSVSGGWIEAFF
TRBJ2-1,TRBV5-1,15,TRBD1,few,TGCGCCAGCAGGTCCTGGGACAGGGTTGGCAATGAGCAGTTCTTC,CASRSWDRVGNEQFF
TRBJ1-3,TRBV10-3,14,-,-,TGTGCCATCAGTGAGGCGGCTTCTGGAAACACCATATATTTT,CAISEAASGNTIYF
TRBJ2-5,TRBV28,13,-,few,TGTGCCAGCAGTTTAGGGCGACGGGAGACCCAGTACTTC,CASSLGRRETQYF
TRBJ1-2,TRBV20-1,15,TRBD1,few,TGCAGTGCTAGAGCGGACAGGGGCAGGGACTATGGCTACACCTTC,CSARADRGRDYGYTF
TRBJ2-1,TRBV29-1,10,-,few,TGCAGCGTTGAATCAGTCGTACCGTTCTTC,CSVESVVPFF
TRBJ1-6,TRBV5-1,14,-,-,TGCGCCAGCAGCTTGGGGGACGGAGGCTCACCCCTCCACTTT,CASSLGDGGSPLHF
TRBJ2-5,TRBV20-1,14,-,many,TGCAGTGCTAGAAGGCAGGGCCTGAAAGAGACCCAGTACTTC,CSARRQGLKETQYF
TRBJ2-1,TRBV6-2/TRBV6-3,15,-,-,TGTGCCAGCAGGGATGGGGGGACCCACTACAATGAGCAGTTCTTC,CASRDGGTHYNEQFF
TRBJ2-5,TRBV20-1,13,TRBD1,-,TGCAGTGCTACCCGACAGGGGGGAGAGACCCAGTACTTC,CSATRQGGETQYF
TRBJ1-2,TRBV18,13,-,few,TGTGCCAGCTCACCGGACGAGCTCTATGGCTACACCTTC,CASSPDELYGYTF
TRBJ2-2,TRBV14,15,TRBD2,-,TGTGCCAGCAGCCAAGATTTAGCGGGGTCCGGGGAGCTGTTTTTT,CASSQDLAGSGELFF
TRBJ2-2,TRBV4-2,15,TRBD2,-,TGTGCCAGCAGCCAAGAGGGGGGGTTCACCGGGGAGCTGTTTTTT,CASSQEGGFTGELFF
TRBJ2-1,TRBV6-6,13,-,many,TGTGCCAGCAGTCTGCGGGGAAACAATGAGCAGTTCTTC,CASSLRGNNEQFF
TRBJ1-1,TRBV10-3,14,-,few,TGTGCCACCAAACCGGGCCACGAAAACACTGAAGCTTTCTTT,CATKPGHENTEAFF
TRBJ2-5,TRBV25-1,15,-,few,TGTGCCAGCAGTGCCTTCTGGGGCGGACAAGAGACCCAGTACTTC,CASSAFWGGQETQYF
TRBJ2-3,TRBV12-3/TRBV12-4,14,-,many,TGTGCCAGCAGTTTAGGAGGGGGGTCAGATACGCAGTATTTT,CASSLGGGSDTQYF
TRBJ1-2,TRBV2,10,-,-,TGTGCCAGCACCAGGAACGGCTACACCTTC,CASTRNGYTF
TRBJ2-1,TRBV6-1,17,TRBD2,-,TGTGCCAGCAGTGCTTTAAAGACTAGCGGGAGGGCCAATGAGCAGTTCTTC,CASSALKTSGRANEQFF
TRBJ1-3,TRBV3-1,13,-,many,TGTGCCAGCAGCCAAAACTCTGGAAACACCATATATTTT,CASSQNSGNTIYF
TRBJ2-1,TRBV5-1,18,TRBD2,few,TGCGCCAGCAGCTTGGGGACTAGCGGGAGGGCCGGAAAGAATGAGCAGTTCTTC,CASSLGTSGRAGKNEQFF
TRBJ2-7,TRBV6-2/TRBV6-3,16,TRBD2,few,TGTGCCAGCAGTTATAACGCGGGGGGATTCTCCTACGAGCAGTACTTC,CASSYNAGGFSYEQYF
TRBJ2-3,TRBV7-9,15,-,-,TGTGCCAGCAGCCAATCGCAGGGCCCCACAGATACGCAGTATTTT,CASSQSQGPTDTQYF
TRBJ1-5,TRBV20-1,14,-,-,TGCAGTTACCCCAGTTGTAGGTACTATCAGCCCCAGCATTTT,CSYPSCRYYQPQHF
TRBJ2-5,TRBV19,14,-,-,TGTGCCAGTAGTATACCCGACAGCCAAGAGACCCAGTACTTC,CASSIPDSQETQYF
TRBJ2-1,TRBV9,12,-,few,TGTGCCAGCAGCGTCCCCCCCGGGCTCCCGTCCTTC,CASSVPPGLPSF
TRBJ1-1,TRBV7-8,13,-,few,TGTGCCAGCAGCTTTCAGAGGGACTCTGAAGCTTTCTTT,CASSFQRDSEAFF
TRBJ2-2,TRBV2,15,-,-,TGTGCCAGCAGGTTGGGGGGCCGCGGCACCGGGGAGCTGTTTTTT,CASRLGGRGTGELFF
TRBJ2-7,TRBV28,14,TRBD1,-,TGTGCCAGCAGTTTATATCAGGGGGCGGACGAGCAGTACTTC,CASSLYQGADEQYF
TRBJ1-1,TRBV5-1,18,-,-,TGCGCCAGCAGCTTGGCCTCGGGGGAAAGGGGCATGAACACTGAAGCTTTCTTT,CASSLASGERGMNTEAFF
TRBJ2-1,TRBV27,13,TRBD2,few,TGTGCCAGCAGTCACCACCCAGCGGGAGAGCAGTTCTTC,CASSHHPAGEQFF
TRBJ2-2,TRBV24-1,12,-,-,TGTGCCACTAGCGGTGACACCGGGGAGCCGTTTTTT,CATSGDTGEPFF
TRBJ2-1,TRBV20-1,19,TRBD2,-,TGCAGTGCTAGGGGGGGCACTAGCGGGAGGGCGAGGGACAACAATGAGCAGTTCTTC,CSARGGTSGRARDNNEQFF
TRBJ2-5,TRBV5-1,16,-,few,TGCGCCAGCAGCTTGGCGGGGAGTACTTCTTCGGAGACCCAGTACTTC,CASSLAGSTSSETQYF
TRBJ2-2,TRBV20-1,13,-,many,TGCAGTGGGGGGGATGGGTTCACCGGGGAGCTGTTTTTT,CSGGDGFTGELFF
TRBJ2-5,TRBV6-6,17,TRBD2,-,TGTGCCAGCAGTTACTTCTTGTCGGGGGGACGGCAAGAGACCCAGTACTTC,CASSYFLSGGRQETQYF
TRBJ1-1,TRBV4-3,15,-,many,TGCGCCAGCAGCCAAGACAGAGTAATGAACACTGAAGCTTTCTTT,CASSQDRVMNTEAFF